This T cell receptor (beta chain) was recorded in a study of shared clonotypes between healthy human individuals. On the study more broadly: With ages of 18 to 49, the donors were two women and three men. Findings and caveats of the study: Naive CD4 clonotypes overlapped across a few donors at around 5%.

Sequenced by immunoSEQ multiplex PCR; TCRdb stores in-frame clones only, minus some. The table has around 2.3 million clones, around 95% seen once. Points on this clone: Its cognate antigen is unknown.

The sample comprised naive CD4+ T cells sorted from blood. Subset in this sample: CD45RA+ positively selected. The sequence was obtained from a man younger than 30 in good health.

The CDR3 DNA sequence: TGTGCCAGCAGCTTTGGGACTAGCGGAAACAATGAGCAGTTCTTC. Amino acid sequence: CASSFGTSGNNEQFF. The rearrangement joins TRBV7-2 to TRBJ2-1; the match to TRBD2 covers 11 bases. CDR1 is SGHTA, CDR2 FQGNSA, per germline. Trimming removed 3 bases from V and 5 bases from J; junction bases left unmatched: 3. The CDR3 loop spans 15 amino acids.